This paragraph reports one T cell receptor beta chain. Its antigen is undetermined. Some clones are missing from TCRdb's copy, which holds only in-frame ones; the method was immunoSEQ multiplex PCR. The profile shows about 86,000 clones, about 87% of them singletons. The data were obtained in a study of graft-versus-host responses after intestinal transplantation. The wider study: The whole recipient group had anti-thymocyte globulin induction followed by tacrolimus and steroids for two to four years.

The study, taken as a whole, reports: Recipient marrow showed GvH clones, some seen first in ileum or blood. When patients had graft-donor T cell macrochimerism, their allografts held high graft-versus-host to host-versus-graft clonal ratios.

The V and J ends lost 6 bases and 1 base respectively, with 12 bases between them. The CDR3 loop spans 14 amino acids. Germline lookup yields CDR1 SNHLY and CDR2 FYNNEI. This receptor was taken from a human donor who was the organ donor for an intestinal transplant. This chain connects TRBV2 to TRBJ1-2; unclear D gene. The sequencing here drew on unstimulated CD4+ T cells sorted from spleen or lymph node cells, taken before transplant. The CDR3 bases are TGTGCCAGCAGGGGGAGGACTAATAACTATGGCTACACCTTC. Its protein product is CASRGRTNNYGYTF.